These T cell receptor beta chains were read from a single sample in a study of OX40 agonist ivuxolimab in advanced cancers. Assay used: immunoSEQ multiplex PCR; TCRdb lists only in-frame clones, some missing. There are about 49,000 clones in the sample; around four fifths occur only once, and approximately 1.6% lies in the top ten. The specimen comprised CD4+ or CD8+ T cells sorted from blood, sampled in a trial of the OX40 agonist ivuxolimab. The receptors originated from an adult with an advanced solid tumor such as melanoma, head and neck, liver or kidney cancer. Each CDR3 is given with its conserved first and last residue. D genes are given only for firm matches. Size is stated for part of the rows, as once, few or many counts, or as a class when the clone is expanded.

v_call	j_call	d_call	clone_size	cdr3_aa	cdr3_nt
TRBV5-1	TRBJ1-4	NA	NA	CASSLEVRGGEAEKLFF	TGCGCCAGCAGCTTGGAGGTTCGGGGGGGCGAGGCTGAAAAACTGTTTTTT
TRBV6-5	TRBJ2-7	TRBD1	once	CASSRDRGYEQYF	TGTGCCAGCAGCAGGGACAGGGGCTACGAGCAGTACTTC
TRBV10-2	TRBJ2-5	NA	NA	CASSGQSQETQYF	TGCGCCAGCAGTGGGCAGAGCCAAGAGACCCAGTACTTC
TRBV27	TRBJ1-2	TRBD1	NA	CASRLGQAGYTF	TGTGCCAGCAGGCTCGGACAGGCTGGCTACACCTTC
TRBV7-9	TRBJ1-5	NA	NA	CASSPLGGASNQPQHF	TGTGCCAGCAGCCCACTGGGAGGGGCAAGCAATCAGCCCCAGCATTTT
TRBV5-8	TRBJ2-4	NA	once	CASGLQGAKNIQYF	TGTGCCAGCGGCCTCCAGGGGGCCAAAAACATTCAGTACTTC
TRBV28	TRBJ2-5	NA	NA	CASSPAGRGHEQETQYF	TGTGCCAGCAGTCCTGCTGGGAGGGGGCATGAACAAGAGACCCAGTACTTC
TRBV19	TRBJ1-3	NA	NA	CASSISGGSGNTIYF	TGTGCCAGTAGTATAAGTGGAGGTAGCGGAAACACCATATATTTT
TRBV2	TRBJ1-5	NA	NA	CASSERSAQHF	TGTGCCAGCAGTGAAAGATCGGCCCAGCATTTT
TRBV30	TRBJ1-5	NA	few	CAWSGGGDQPQHF	TGTGCCTGGAGTGGAGGGGGGGATCAGCCCCAGCATTTT
TRBV4-2	TRBJ2-4	NA	NA	CASSQGGGGNKNIQYF	TGTGCCAGCAGCCAAGGAGGAGGCGGGAACAAAAACATTCAGTACTTC
TRBV10-3	TRBJ2-7	TRBD1	once	CAISGKAQGVDTQQYF	TGTGCCATCAGTGGGAAAGCGCAGGGGGTGGACACGCAGCAGTACTTC
TRBV10-3	TRBJ1-5	TRBD1	NA	CAIRGDSGDQPQHF	TGTGCCATCAGGGGGGACAGTGGGGATCAGCCCCAGCATTTT
TRBV5-4	TRBJ2-5	NA	NA	CASSLERQGGETQYF	TGTGCCAGCAGCTTGGAAAGGCAGGGGGGAGAGACCCAGTACTTC
TRBV29-1	TRBJ2-7	NA	once	CSVLVGATYEQYF	TGCAGCGTCCTTGTGGGGGCGACCTACGAGCAGTACTTC
TRBV11-2	TRBJ1-5	NA	few	CASSFDGRGNQPQHF	TGTGCCAGCAGCTTCGACGGCAGGGGTAATCAGCCCCAGCATTTT
TRBV6-5	TRBJ2-7	NA	NA	CASRRGDREQYF	TGTGCCAGCAGAAGAGGGGATCGCGAGCAGTACTTC
TRBV5-1	TRBJ2-1	TRBD2	NA	CASSHGLVVDEQFF	TGCGCCAGCAGCCACGGACTAGTAGTGGATGAGCAGTTCTTC
TRBV19	TRBJ1-5	TRBD1	NA	CASSTRTGKGSNQPQHF	TGTGCCAGTAGTACCCGGACAGGGAAGGGGAGCAATCAGCCCCAGCATTTT
TRBV27	TRBJ1-5	TRBD1	NA	CASSSGTDNQPQHF	TGTGCCAGCAGTTCCGGGACAGACAATCAGCCCCAGCATTTT
TRBV6-1	TRBJ2-5	NA	few	CASSRPGVIVQYF	TGTGCCAGCAGCCGGCCCGGGGTTATCGTCCAGTACTTC
TRBV11-2	TRBJ2-1	TRBD2	NA	CASNTLRGRGNEQFF	TGTGCCAGCAACACACTTCGCGGGAGGGGTAATGAGCAGTTCTTC
TRBV7-3	TRBJ2-7	NA	NA	CASSLNAGAFNEQYF	TGTGCCAGCAGCTTAAATGCGGGGGCTTTCAACGAGCAGTACTTC
TRBV5-6	TRBJ2-2	NA	NA	CASNAVGARGTGELFF	TGTGCCAGCAATGCTGTGGGGGCGCGGGGCACCGGGGAGCTGTTTTTT
TRBV7-8	TRBJ2-3	TRBD2	NA	CASVGTSGTDTQYF	TGTGCCAGCGTTGGGACTAGCGGGACAGATACGCAGTATTTT
TRBV7-9	TRBJ2-7	NA	NA	CASAGGRGSYEQYF	TGTGCCAGCGCGGGTGGCAGGGGCTCCTACGAGCAGTACTTC
TRBV28	TRBJ1-2	NA	NA	CASSLQGANGYTF	TGTGCCAGCAGTCTACAGGGCGCGAATGGCTACACCTTC
TRBV5-1	TRBJ2-5	NA	NA	CASSLGGMKETQYF	TGCGCCAGCAGCTTGGGCGGGATGAAGGAGACCCAGTACTTC